This TCR beta chain originates from a study of CD8 T cells in ankylosing spondylitis (dated by TCRdb to about 2017). Background for the entire study: To find TCR variants linked to disease, the study profiled T cell receptor beta repertoires in ankylosing spondylitis patients and healthy donors. In total, the full study cohort was made up of over a hundred healthy donors and some 26 ankylosing spondylitis patients. Peripheral blood was sampled, and synovial fluid was additionally collected from ankylosing spondylitis patients. The study at large found these results: Blood from ankylosing spondylitis patients appeared to be characterized by a TCR beta motif composed of eight highly homologous amino acid variants. A CD8+ phenotype was shown by the disease-linked clones, which were found at relatively low frequencies in peripheral blood. Some of the motif variants had been reported before in the synovial fluid and blood of reactive arthritis patients, a finding that suggests common disease-initiation mechanisms. Significant enrichment of the disease-linked clones was reported in matched synovial fluid samples from ankylosing spondylitis patients.

The sample holds many counts of this clonotype. Its recognized antigen is unknown. Base qualities were left out, and no much larger clone turns up one base away. CDR1 is given as LGHNA and CDR2 as YNFKEQ, both from the germline V gene. Trimming takes 4 bases from V and 3 bases from J, and the germline ends sit 16 bases apart. The CDR3 starts with the cysteine, ends with the phenylalanine, and has 16 residues. Solely the CDR3 DNA is kept, with 48 bases framed from the first base. The run used an Illumina HiSeq 2500. Quantitative 5'-RACE with molecular barcodes was the method used to prepare the TCR beta libraries. The authors processed their data as follows. Disease-linked TCR variants were identified with a new computational method built on a probabilistic model of VDJ rearrangement. TCRdb trimmed public reads at Q25 via fastp, called clones via MiXCR and kept in-frame beta chains. CDR3 protein sequences are deduplicated, and each keeps its most common genes and DNA. TCRdb, not the authors, supplied the V and J calls. The sample table lists 200,000 to 250,000 distinct CDR3 sequences, approximately 20% of them with a count of one. About 39% of the sample is taken by the ten largest.

The clonotype originates from a male donor with ankylosing spondylitis. The sequence links TRBV4-2 to TRBJ2-1; TRBD2 is possibly the D segment (6 matching bases). The specimen sequenced was blood, either unsorted or a sorted T cell fraction (not recorded which). In nucleotides, the sequence is TGTGCCAGCAGCCCTATACTTGAGGGAGGCTACAATGAGCAGTTCTTC. Translation gives CASSPILEGGYNEQFF.